This TCR beta chain was sequenced during a study of control samples from healthy donors and cancer patients. Germline V gene data show CDR1 as LNHDA and CDR2 as SQIVND (reference sequence). The CDR3 has 12 amino acids. J gave up 8 bases and V 9 bases, and 7 bases lay outside the gene matches. Libraries were prepared by immunoSEQ multiplex PCR; TCRdb keeps only in-frame clonotypes and omits some of them. The sample has roughly 120,000 clones; roughly nine tenths are singletons. V usage is TRBV19 and J usage is TRBJ1-2; 9 bases align to TRBD1. This sequence originates from a woman aged 18 to 35 in good health. Material: blood. This chain's CDR3 is CASQQGASGYTF. As DNA, the CDR3 is TGTGCCAGCCAACAGGGGGCGAGCGGCTACACCTTC.